These T cell receptor beta chains were read from a single sample in a study of blood T cell repertoires in COVID-19. This table comes from immunoSEQ multiplex PCR, and its TCRdb copy is limited to in-frame clones, with some not included. The sample has some 75,000 clones; around 88% are singletons. Sequences were obtained from peripheral blood. These TCRs come from an elderly man with COVID-19, enrolled during active disease. Both conserved end residues are part of each CDR3. Each record gives: D gene, clone size, V gene, J gene, CDR3 protein, CDR3 DNA. The D gene is left open where the match is weak. A row's size may be missing; if present it is once, few, many or a size class.

>.|once|TRBV5-1|TRBJ1-1
CASSLTQGGYTEAFF
TGCGCCAGCAGCTTGACCCAGGGTGGGTACACTGAAGCTTTCTTT
>.|.|TRBV19|TRBJ1-2
CASRPGGMTYGYTF
TGTGCCAGTAGGCCGGGGGGCATGACCTATGGCTACACCTTC
>.|.|TRBV18|TRBJ2-2
CASSRGQGAGGELFF
TGTGCCAGCTCACGGGGACAAGGGGCCGGCGGGGAGCTGTTTTTT
>TRBD1|.|TRBV19|TRBJ1-1
CASSPDRMNTEAFF
TGTGCCAGTAGCCCGGACAGGATGAACACTGAAGCTTTCTTT
>.|.|TRBV6-5|TRBJ2-7
CASSYSGRYPYEQYF
TGTGCCAGCAGTTACTCGGGCAGGTATCCCTACGAGCAGTACTTC
>.|.|TRBV11-3|TRBJ1-4
CASRKPGDEKLFF
TGTGCCAGCAGGAAGCCAGGGGATGAAAAACTGTTTTTT
>.|.|TRBV10-3|TRBJ2-3
CAISESPPTDTQYF
TGTGCCATCAGTGAGTCCCCCCCGACAGATACGCAGTATTTT
>TRBD2|.|TRBV4-2|TRBJ2-3
CASSQHSGGRADTQYF
TGTGCCAGCAGCCAACATAGCGGGGGCCGAGCAGATACGCAGTATTTT
>.|.|TRBV6-2/TRBV6-3|TRBJ1-5
CASSYPGSPGDMHF
TGTGCCAGCAGTTACCCCGGATCCCCTGGAGATATGCATTTT
>TRBD1|.|TRBV29-1|TRBJ1-1
CSVERDRRAFF
TGCAGCGTCGAACGGGACAGGAGGGCTTTCTTT
>.|.|TRBV28|TRBJ1-2
CASSPGGAQAYGYTF
TGTGCCAGCAGCCCCGGGGGGGCACAGGCCTATGGCTACACCTTC
>.|.|TRBV27|TRBJ1-1
CASSLSATVNTEAFF
TGTGCCAGCAGTTTATCTGCGACAGTGAACACTGAAGCTTTCTTT
>TRBD1|once|TRBV6-1|TRBJ1-6
CASSDPGQGTNSPLHF
TGTGCCAGCAGTGACCCCGGACAGGGCACTAATTCACCCCTCCACTTT
>.|.|TRBV7-8|TRBJ1-2
CASSLTGGTNYGYTF
TGTGCCAGCAGCTTAACGGGGGGAACTAACTATGGCTACACCTTC
>.|once|TRBV6-6|TRBJ1-1
CASSYFSTANTEAFF
TGTGCCAGCAGTTACTTTTCGACAGCGAACACTGAAGCTTTCTTT
>.|few|TRBV6-6|TRBJ1-5
CASTLRTDSSQHF
TGTGCCAGCACCCTACGGACAGATTCGTCCCAGCATTTT
>TRBD1|.|TRBV11-2|TRBJ1-2
CASSPDRGYGYTF
TGTGCCAGCAGCCCCGACAGGGGATATGGCTACACCTTC
>.|.|TRBV5-1|TRBJ1-1
CASSLAGRGGTEAFF
TGCGCCAGCAGCTTGGCGGGGAGGGGGGGCACTGAAGCTTTCTTT
>.|.|TRBV7-8|TRBJ2-1
CASSPGTGVYNEQFF
TGTGCCAGCAGCCCCGGTACAGGCGTATACAATGAGCAGTTCTTC
>TRBD1|.|TRBV5-6|TRBJ1-6
CASSWTGAGVDNSPLHF
TGTGCCAGCAGCTGGACAGGGGCAGGAGTAGATAATTCACCCCTCCACTTT
>.|.|TRBV11-1|TRBJ2-1
CASRPRGSSYNEQFF
TGTGCCAGCAGGCCTCGGGGGAGCTCCTACAATGAGCAGTTCTTC
>.|.|TRBV6-5|TRBJ1-1
CASSNSEAFF
TGTGCCAGCAGTAATAGTGAGGCTTTCTTT
>TRBD1|.|TRBV5-1|TRBJ2-7
CASSSPGQGNEQYF
TGCGCCAGCAGCTCACCGGGACAGGGTAACGAGCAGTACTTC
>.|.|TRBV5-1|TRBJ1-2
CASSLGVDYGYTF
TGCGCCAGCAGCTTGGGAGTAGACTATGGCTACACCTTC
>TRBD1|.|TRBV28|TRBJ2-7
CASSPPGQGSSEQYF
TGTGCCAGCAGTCCACCGGGACAGGGATCATCGGAGCAGTACTTC
>.|.|TRBV6-5|TRBJ1-5
CASSYSRGGQPQHF
TGTGCCAGCAGTTACTCACGGGGAGGCCAGCCCCAGCATTTT
>.|.|TRBV5-6|TRBJ1-3
CASSFRSGSGNTIYF
TGTGCCAGCAGCTTCCGGTCCGGGTCTGGAAACACCATATATTTT
>TRBD1|.|TRBV6-1|TRBJ1-5
CASSEAGGRQPQHF
TGTGCCAGCAGTGAGGCAGGGGGCCGTCAGCCCCAGCATTTT
>.|once|TRBV11-2|TRBJ1-5
CASSLGRDNQPQHF
TGTGCCAGCAGCTTAGGCAGGGATAACCAGCCCCAGCATTTT
>TRBD1|.|TRBV18|TRBJ2-7
CASSPGQSYEQYF
TGTGCCAGCTCACCGGGACAGTCCTACGAGCAGTACTTC
>TRBD1|.|TRBV18|TRBJ1-1
CASSPNRDRGTEAFF
TGTGCCAGCTCACCCAACCGGGACAGGGGGACTGAAGCTTTCTTT
>.|.|TRBV3-1/TRBV3-2|TRBJ2-3
CASSHGTDTQYF
TGTGCCAGCAGCCACGGCACAGATACGCAGTATTTT
>TRBD1|once|TRBV29-1|TRBJ1-3
CSVDDPDRGRNTIYF
TGCAGCGTTGACGATCCCGACAGGGGGAGAAACACCATATATTTT
>TRBD1|.|TRBV9|TRBJ1-3
CASSAGTGRRNTIYF
TGTGCCAGCAGCGCCGGGACAGGGAGGAGAAACACCATATATTTT
>.|.|TRBV6-5|TRBJ1-5
CASKLDYLSNQPQHF
TGTGCCAGCAAATTGGACTATTTGAGCAATCAGCCCCAGCATTTT
>TRBD2|.|TRBV9|TRBJ2-2
CASSVVTSGGPGELFF
TGTGCCAGCAGCGTAGTAACTAGCGGGGGGCCCGGGGAGCTGTTTTTT
>.|.|TRBV14|TRBJ2-4
CASSQLGGGVSIQYF
TGTGCCAGCAGCCAATTAGGGGGGGGAGTAAGCATTCAGTACTTC
>TRBD1|.|TRBV11-3|TRBJ2-2
CASSLGGQGNTGELFF
TGTGCCAGCAGCTTAGGGGGACAGGGAAACACCGGGGAGCTGTTTTTT
>TRBD1|.|TRBV4-1|TRBJ1-1
CASSPQRGLQGAGADTEAFF
TGCGCCAGCAGCCCCCAAAGGGGGCTACAGGGGGCGGGAGCGGACACTGAAGCTTTCTTT
>.|.|TRBV5-6|TRBJ2-4
CASSLNTQVPIAKNIQYF
TGTGCCAGCAGCTTGAACACCCAGGTCCCTATAGCCAAAAACATTCAGTACTTC